A selection of T cell receptor beta chains follows, all from one sample in a study of T cells in Graves' hyperthyroidism and ophthalmopathy. MiXCR, applied by TCRdb to the multiplex PCR reads, yields one record per CDR3 protein. The sample has 500,000 to 550,000 distinct CDR3 sequences; 15% to 20% are singletons. The source material was blood. These receptors all come from a man in his forties with Graves' ophthalmopathy. CDR3s include the opening cysteine and the closing phenylalanine or tryptophan. Each record gives: CDR3 length, D gene, J gene, V gene, clone size, CDR3 DNA, CDR3 protein. D genes are given only for firm matches. Some rows have no size entry. The others give once, few or many, or a class for an expanded clone.

14 | NA | TRBJ2-2 | TRBV4-2 | NA | TGTGCCAGCAGCCAAAGGAGGGCAACCGGGGAGCTGTTTTTT | CASSQRRATGELFF
13 | NA | TRBJ2-5 | TRBV18 | few | TGTGCCAGCTCGTCAACAGGGCGGGAGACCCAGTACTTC | CASSSTGRETQYF
13 | NA | TRBJ2-7 | TRBV3-1 | many | TGTGCCAGCAGCCAAGCAGGTTCCTACGAGCAGTACTTC | CASSQAGSYEQYF
16 | TRBD2 | TRBJ2-1 | TRBV7-9 | many | TGTGCCAGCAGCCCCCGGGGACTAGCGGGGGGGGCCGTGCAGTTCTTC | CASSPRGLAGGAVQFF
14 | NA | TRBJ1-4 | TRBV6-1 | many | TGTGCCAGCAGTCCGGGACGCAGTAATGAAAAACTGTTTTTT | CASSPGRSNEKLFF
15 | NA | TRBJ1-2 | TRBV2 | few | TGTGCCAGCTTAACAGCGCCCCTAGCTAACTATGGCTACACCTTC | CASLTAPLANYGYTF
12 | TRBD2 | TRBJ2-1 | TRBV2 | few | TGTGCCAACGGACTAGGCTACAATGAGCAGTTCTTC | CANGLGYNEQFF
14 | NA | TRBJ1-5 | TRBV18 | few | TGTGCCAGCTCACCTCTGGGGGCTAGTCAGCCCCAGCATTTT | CASSPLGASQPQHF
15 | NA | TRBJ1-4 | TRBV5-5 | few | TGTGCCAGCAGCTCGCAGGGGATAGGTAATGAAAAACTGTTTTTT | CASSSQGIGNEKLFF
15 | NA | TRBJ2-2 | TRBV13 | few | TGTGCCAGCAGCCCCCCCAATCCGGGTACCGGGGAGCTGTTTTTT | CASSPPNPGTGELFF
13 | NA | TRBJ2-5 | TRBV20-1 | NA | TGCAGTGCTAGGTGGCAGTACCAAGAGACCCAGTACTTC | CSARWQYQETQYF
12 | NA | TRBJ1-1 | TRBV29-1 | NA | TGCAGCGTTGAAGTATTCGGCACTGAAGCTTTCTTT | CSVEVFGTEAFF
16 | NA | TRBJ1-6 | TRBV30 | few | TGTGCCTGGAGTATGACCTCCGGGGCCGGCGGTTCACCCCTCCACTTT | CAWSMTSGAGGSPLHF
14 | NA | TRBJ1-4 | TRBV2 | NA | TGTGCCAGCAGTTGGGGTCAGGGGATGGAAAAACTGTTTTTT | CASSWGQGMEKLFF
16 | TRBD1 | TRBJ2-1 | TRBV11-2 | NA | TGTGCCAGCAGCTTTAGGACAGGGGGTTCATACAATGAGCAGTTCTTC | CASSFRTGGSYNEQFF
13 | TRBD1 | TRBJ1-1 | TRBV6-9 | NA | TGTGCCAGCAGTTCGAGACAGGGGTTCGAAGCTTTCTTT | CASSSRQGFEAFF
12 | NA | TRBJ2-1 | TRBV3-1 | few | TGTGCCAGCAGCCTTCTTTCGGATGAGCAGTTCTTC | CASSLLSDEQFF
15 | NA | TRBJ1-2 | TRBV12-3/TRBV12-4 | NA | TGTGCCAGCAGGCACGCATCGGGAGCTAACTATGGCTACACCTTC | CASRHASGANYGYTF
14 | TRBD1 | TRBJ2-5 | TRBV7-9 | NA | TGTGCCAGCAGCCCCCGGGACAGTAGCGAGACCCAGTACTTC | CASSPRDSSETQYF
15 | NA | TRBJ2-7 | TRBV7-2 | many | TGTGCCAGCAGCTTATATAACGGAGGCTCCCACGAGCAGTACTTC | CASSLYNGGSHEQYF
11 | NA | TRBJ2-7 | TRBV27 | NA | TGTGCCAGCAGTTCGGAAGACGAGCAGTACTTC | CASSSEDEQYF
16 | NA | TRBJ1-3 | TRBV12-3/TRBV12-4 | many | TGTGCCAGCAGTCTGGCCACAGGGATTTCTGGAAACACCATATATTTT | CASSLATGISGNTIYF
16 | NA | TRBJ1-1 | TRBV28 | many | TGTGCCAGCAGTTTATACTTCCTGGGGGGACGCACTGAAGCTTTCTTT | CASSLYFLGGRTEAFF
17 | TRBD2 | TRBJ2-3 | TRBV13 | few | TGTGCCAGCAGCTCCCGAGCGGGAGGGCCTAGTACAGATACGCAGTATTTT | CASSSRAGGPSTDTQYF
14 | NA | TRBJ1-1 | TRBV7-3 | many | TGTGCCAGCAGCTTATATGTGGTTTGCACTGAAGCTTTCTTT | CASSLYVVCTEAFF
13 | TRBD2 | TRBJ2-7 | TRBV20-1 | many | TGCAGTGCTAGCCCCCTAGCGGGGCCCGAGCAGTACTTC | CSASPLAGPEQYF
13 | NA | TRBJ1-1 | TRBV7-9 | NA | TGTGCCAGCAGCTTTCCAAACAACGCTGAAGCTTTCTTT | CASSFPNNAEAFF
16 | TRBD1 | TRBJ2-2 | TRBV3-1 | many | TGTGCCAGCAGCCAAACTGGGACAGAGGCCACCGGGGAGCTGTTTTTT | CASSQTGTEATGELFF
16 | NA | TRBJ2-4 | TRBV28 | few | TGTGCCAGCACCACTAAAGGACCCAGTAAGCAAAACATTCAGTACTTC | CASTTKGPSKQNIQYF
12 | NA | TRBJ2-3 | TRBV6-1 | few | TGTGCCAGCAGGTCCCTAACGGATACGCAGTATTTT | CASRSLTDTQYF
15 | TRBD1 | TRBJ2-7 | TRBV20-1 | many | TGCAGTGTCATCGGCACGGGACAGGGTGTTTTGGAGCAGTACTTC | CSVIGTGQGVLEQYF
14 | TRBD1 | TRBJ1-2 | TRBV2 | few | TGTGCCAGCGACCCTTGGGACAGTAACTATGGCTACACCTTC | CASDPWDSNYGYTF
12 | NA | TRBJ1-1 | TRBV29-1 | few | TGCAGCGTTGAAGGGGCCGGGGACGAAGCTTTCTTT | CSVEGAGDEAFF